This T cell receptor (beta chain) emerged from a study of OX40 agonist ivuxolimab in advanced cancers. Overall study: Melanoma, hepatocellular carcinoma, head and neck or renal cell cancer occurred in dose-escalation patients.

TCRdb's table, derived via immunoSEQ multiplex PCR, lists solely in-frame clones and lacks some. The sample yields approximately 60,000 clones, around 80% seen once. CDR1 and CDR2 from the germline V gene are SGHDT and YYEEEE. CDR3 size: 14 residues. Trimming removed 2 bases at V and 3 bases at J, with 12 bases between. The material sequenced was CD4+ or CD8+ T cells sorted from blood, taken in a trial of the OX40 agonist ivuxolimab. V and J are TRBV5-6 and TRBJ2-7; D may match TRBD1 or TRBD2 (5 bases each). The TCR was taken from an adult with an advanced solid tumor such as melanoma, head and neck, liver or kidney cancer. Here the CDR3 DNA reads TGTGCCAGCAGCTTAGCAGGGAGAATCTACGAGCAGTACTTC. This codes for CASSLAGRIYEQYF.